This TCR beta chain was retrieved from a study of shared clonotypes between healthy human individuals. Data came from immunoSEQ multiplex PCR; TCRdb stores just in-frame clones and leaves some out. The sample holds around 2,000,000 clones; 85% to 95% are singletons and the top ten take 0.1% to 0.15%. V lost 3 bases and J 3 bases, leaving 10 bases between the germline ends. Germline V CDR1 and CDR2: SGHNT, YYREEE (reference sequence). The CDR3 consists of 13 residues. The sequencing sample was made of naive CD4+ T cells sorted from blood. This sample's subset: CD45RA+ positively selected. The source of this sequence is a man between 18 and 35 years old in good health. V usage is TRBV5-4 and J usage is TRBJ2-7; D is uncertain. This CDR3 is CASSSDSLYEQYF. The CDR3 DNA is TGTGCCAGCAGCTCAGACTCCCTCTACGAGCAGTACTTC.